The present entry profiles one T cell receptor (beta chain) with its context. The target antigen is unknown. The source of the sample is a study of cytomegalovirus exposure and HLA in healthy donors. Study outcomes and limitations: Presence/absence results assume similar sequencing depth per donor, which may not hold. Per a later analysis, HLA-associated TCR beta chains showed more clonal expansion than other, equally common TCR beta chains. Most sequenced TCRs were rare (though some public TCRs occurred in many donors).

PCR employed 60 Vbeta and 13 Jbeta primers. Using immunoSEQ multiplex PCR, the repertoire was profiled, and TCRdb retains in-frame clones only, with some absent. Its table records tens of thousands of clones. Sequencing was done on a sample of PBMCs. The sequence derives from a young man in good health and CMV-seropositive.

The CDR3 DNA sequence: TGTGCCAGCAGCTTAGATCCCGAAAAGACTCACAATGAGCAGTTCTTC. It yields the protein CASSLDPEKTHNEQFF. The chain is built from TRBV11-3 and TRBJ2-1; no definite D call. The germline V gene encodes CDR1 SGHNT and CDR2 YENEEA. CDR3 length: 16 amino acids. Trimming pared 0 bases from V and 5 bases from J, leaving 14 bases between.